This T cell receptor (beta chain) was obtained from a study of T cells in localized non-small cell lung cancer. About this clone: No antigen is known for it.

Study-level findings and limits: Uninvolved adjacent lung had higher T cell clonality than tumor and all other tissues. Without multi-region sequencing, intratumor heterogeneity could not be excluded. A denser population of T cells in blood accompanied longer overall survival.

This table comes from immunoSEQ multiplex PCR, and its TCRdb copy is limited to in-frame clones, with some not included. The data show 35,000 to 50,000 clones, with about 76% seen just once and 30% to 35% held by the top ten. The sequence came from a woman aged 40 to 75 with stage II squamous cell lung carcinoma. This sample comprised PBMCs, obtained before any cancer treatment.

DNA of the CDR3: TGTGCCAGCAGTTACTCGCAGGGGCGAGAGACCCAGTACTTC. Protein: CASSYSQGRETQYF. This sequence joins TRBV6-5 and TRBJ2-5, with TRBD1 as a possible D gene (6 bases). The CDR3 has 14 residues. CDR1 MNHEY and CDR2 SVGAGI come from the germline V gene. Between the trimmed V and J ends, which lost 0 bases and 4 bases, there was a span of 9 bases.